What follows is one T cell receptor beta chain and its context. The data originate from a study of shared T cell receptors in the human thymus. Profiled with immunoSEQ multiplex PCR; TCRdb holds only in-frame clones, not every one. The top ten hold 0.015% to 0.025% of the sample, which has roughly 410,000 clones, approximately 95% seen once. Sequencing used thymocytes. This TCR was sampled from a human donor.

The CDR3 coding sequence is TGTGCCAGCAGCCTCCACGAGGACCCAGCTGACATTCAGTACTTC. Amino acid sequence: CASSLHEDPADIQYF. This chain links TRBV14 with TRBJ2-4; D gene uncertain. CDR3 length: 15 amino acids. Trimming shortened V by 4 bases and J by 8 bases, and 18 bases separated the two germline ends. CDR1 SGHDN and CDR2 FVKESK come from the germline V gene.